Listed here are 23 T cell receptor beta chains from one sample, sequenced in a study of T cell responses to AZD1222 COVID-19 vaccine. Sequenced by immunoSEQ multiplex PCR; TCRdb stores in-frame clones only, minus some. The data contain approximately 94,000 clones, about 87% of them singletons. The material sequenced was peripheral blood, taken on day 0 of AZD1222 vaccination. The source is an adult in good health.

The V call is TRBV29-1, the J call TRBJ2-2, with D unclear. V lost 8 bases to trimming and J lost 6 bases, with 10 bases between them. The germline V gene has CDR1 SQVTM and CDR2 ANQGSEA. This CDR3 contains 11 residues. CDR3 protein: CSTWWAGELFF. CDR3 DNA: TGCAGCACCTGGTGGGCCGGGGAGCTGTTTTTT.

The CDR3 here is CASSLNSRAETQYF. The CDR3 coding sequence is TGTGCCAGCAGCTTAAATTCCAGGGCAGAGACCCAGTACTTC. J is TRBJ2-5 and V is TRBV7-3; D is perhaps TRBD1 (5 bases). V lost 1 base and J lost 4, with 10 bases in between. The CDR3 loop spans 14 amino acids. Looked up from germline, CDR1 is SGHTA and CDR2 is FQGTGA.

V gene TRBV2 combines with J gene TRBJ1-3; no clear D gene. The CDR3 has 16 amino acids. V lost 5 bases and J 0 bases, leaving 14 bases between the germline ends. CDR1 is SNHLY and CDR2 is FYNNEI in the germline V gene. CDR3 sequence reads: CASSSTRFSSGNTIYF. CDR3 DNA: TGTGCCAGCAGTTCGACAAGGTTTAGCTCTGGAAACACCATATATTTT.

The rearrangement links TRBV19 to TRBJ2-1, with D uncertain. This CDR3 contains 18 residues. CDR1 LNHDA and CDR2 SQIVND come from the germline V gene (reference sequence). V was pared by 6 bases and J by 0 bases, with 21 bases between. The CDR3 region is CASSILGPPSPSYNEQFF. CDR3 DNA: TGTGCCAGTAGCATACTCGGGCCTCCTTCCCCCTCCTACAATGAGCAGTTCTTC. The entire variable domain, with the rest obtained from reference TRBV19 and TRBJ2-1, is as follows: DGGITQSPKYLFRKEGQNVTLSCEQNLNHDAMYWYRQDPGQGLRLIYYSQIVNDFQKGDIAEGYSVSREKKESFPLTVTSAQKNPTAFYLCASSILGPPSPSYNEQFFGPGTRLTVL.

The chain links TRBV7-2 to TRBJ2-1; weak D call: TRBD2 (6 bases). V lost 0 bases and J 2 bases, leaving 17 bases between the germline ends. The CDR3 has 18 amino acids. CDR1 and CDR2 from the germline V gene are SGHTA and FQGNSA. The CDR3 is CASSLAPLANPPYNEQFF. In nucleotides, the CDR3 is TGTGCCAGCAGCTTAGCTCCACTAGCCAACCCCCCCTACAATGAGCAGTTCTTC.

The V call is TRBV7-8, the J call TRBJ2-7, with 10 bases aligning to TRBD2. Germline CDR1 reads SGHVS; CDR2 reads FQNEAQ. This CDR3 is built from 17 residues. V dropped 6 bases and J dropped 1; count of bases not matched to a gene: 12. CDR3 region: CASSPGLADDESYEQYF. The CDR3 coding sequence is TGTGCCAGCAGTCCTGGACTAGCGGATGACGAGTCCTACGAGCAGTACTTC. Full variable domain (outside the CDR3, taken from reference TRBV7-8 and TRBJ2-7): GAGVSQSPRYKVAKRGQDVALRCDPISGHVSLFWYQQALGQGPEFLTYFQNEAQLDKSGLPSDRFFAERPEGSVSTLKIQRTQQEDSAVYLCASSPGLADDESYEQYFGPGTRLTVT.

The chain combines TRBV5-3 with TRBJ2-7; no firm D call. TRBV5-3 is flagged as an ORF with uncertain function. Trimming cost V 5 bases and J 4 bases, with 13 bases left between them. The CDR3 covers 13 residues. In nucleotides, the CDR3 is TGTGCCAGAAGGTCGGACGGCTCATACGAGCAGTACTTC. Translating gives CARRSDGSYEQYF.

The chain couples TRBV6-2 or TRBV6-3 to TRBJ2-7; D is perhaps TRBD2 (5 bases). This CDR3 has 13 amino acids. Germline V gene lookup returns CDR1 MNHEY and CDR2 SVGEGT. V lost 2 bases, J lost 6 bases, and 11 bases lay in between. In DNA form, the CDR3 reads TGTGCCAGCAGTTACGAGCGGCAGTTCGAGCAGTACTTC. This codes for CASSYERQFEQYF.

This clone was seen a few times. The rearrangement uses TRBV7-2 and TRBJ2-7; 7 bases map to TRBD1. This CDR3 comprises 15 residues. The V segment lost 6 bases and the J segment 5 bases; nucleotides outside the gene matches: 13. The germline V gene encodes CDR1 SGHTA and CDR2 FQGNSA. This chain's CDR3 is CASSVTGQYSDEQYF. The DNA for the CDR3 is TGTGCCAGCAGTGTAACGGGACAGTACTCGGACGAGCAGTACTTC.

The V gene is TRBV9, the J gene TRBJ2-2; 10 bases match TRBD1. The ends lost 2 bases at V and 7 bases at J; junction bases unmatched: 2. The germline gives CDR1 SGDLS, CDR2 YYNGEE. The CDR3 length is 14 residues. The CDR3 region has the DNA TGTGCCAGCAGCGTCGGGACAGGGGTCGGGGAGCTGTTTTTT. This encodes CASSVGTGVGELFF.

V and J are TRBV14 and TRBJ2-1; 9 bases line up with TRBD1. This CDR3 is built from 15 residues. The ends lost 4 bases at V and 9 bases at J; junction bases unmatched: 10. Germline CDR1 is SGHDN and CDR2 is FVKESK. The CDR3 protein is CASSRVVGTGLEQFF. The CDR3, as DNA: TGTGCCAGCAGCCGCGTAGTGGGGACAGGGCTTGAGCAGTTCTTC. The complete variable domain, with remaining parts taken from reference TRBV14 and TRBJ2-1, reads EAGVTQFPSHSVIEKGQTVTLRCDPISGHDNLYWYRRVMGKEIKFLLHFVKESKQDESGMPNNRFLAERTGGTYSTLKVQPAELEDSGVYFCASSRVVGTGLEQFFGPGTRLTVL.

The chain couples TRBV7-9 to TRBJ2-1; D not resolved. Germline lookup yields CDR1 SEHNR and CDR2 FQNEAQ (reference sequence). The germline V and J ends were trimmed by 2 bases and 3 bases, with 5 bases remaining between them. The CDR3 contains 13 residues. The CDR3 is CASSLLLYNEQFF. The CDR3, as DNA: TGTGCCAGCAGCTTACTCCTCTACAATGAGCAGTTCTTC.

CDR3 bases: TGTGCCAGCTCCAGCATGGCGGGAGGGCCCTACGAGCAGTACTTC. As protein: CASSSMAGGPYEQYF. The V call is TRBV18, the J call TRBJ2-7, with 9 bases lining up with TRBD2. This CDR3 is 15 amino acids long. CDR1 and CDR2 (germline): KGHSH, LQKENI. V was pared by 6 bases and J by 2 bases, with 8 bases of the junction left unmatched.

The V and J genes are TRBV27 and TRBJ2-7; 8 bases are a match to TRBD2. Germline trimming cut 1 base from V and 5 bases from J; bases unmatched to any gene: 10. Germline values: CDR1 MNHEY, CDR2 SMNVEV (reference sequence). The length of the CDR3 is 16 residues. The CDR3 spells CASSLWVSGTVNEQYF. The DNA for the CDR3 is TGTGCCAGCAGTTTATGGGTTAGCGGGACGGTCAACGAGCAGTACTTC.

V gene TRBV5-1 combines with J gene TRBJ2-1, with 11 nucleotides matching TRBD2. The germline V gene has CDR1 SGHRS and CDR2 YFSETQ. Trimming at V came to 0 bases and at J to 6 bases, leaving 5 bases not matched to a gene. This CDR3 comprises 16 residues. CDR3 DNA sequence: TGCGCCAGCAGCTTGGATAGCGGGAGGGCCTTCAATGAGCAGTTCTTC. Protein: CASSLDSGRAFNEQFF. Based on the CDR3 plus reference TRBV5-1 and TRBJ2-1, the full variable domain is KAGVTQTPRYLIKTRGQQVTLSCSPISGHRSVSWYQQTPGQGLQFLFEYFSETQRNKGNFPGRFSGRQFSNSRSEMNVSTLELGDSALYLCASSLDSGRAFNEQFFGPGTRLTVL.

In its sample, this clone was seen once. The rearrangement links TRBV28 to TRBJ2-7, with D perhaps matching TRBD1 (6 bases). The CDR3 loop spans 15 amino acids. The germline V and J ends were trimmed by 4 bases and 5 bases, with 18 bases remaining between them. The germline gives CDR1 MDHEN, CDR2 SYDVKM. The CDR3 DNA reads TGTGCCAGCAGTTCAACAGGGCGCGGTTGGGACGAGCAGTACTTC. Translated, it gives CASSSTGRGWDEQYF.

The chain combines TRBV2 with TRBJ1-5; D uncertain. This CDR3 is 15 amino acids long. V gave up 7 bases and J gave up 2 bases, with 15 bases separating them. The germline V gene encodes CDR1 SNHLY and CDR2 FYNNEI. The CDR3 sequence is CASMERLGGNQPQHF. For the CDR3, the DNA is TGTGCCAGCATGGAAAGGCTGGGTGGCAATCAGCCCCAGCATTTT.

This sequence joins TRBV2 and TRBJ1-5, with D unresolved. CDR1 and CDR2 (germline): SNHLY, FYNNEI. V lost 5 bases and J 6 bases, leaving 8 bases between the germline ends. The CDR3 is made up of 12 amino acids. The CDR3 spells CASSYYIQPQHF. As DNA, the CDR3 is TGTGCCAGCAGTTATTATATTCAGCCCCAGCATTTT. The whole variable domain, filled in from reference TRBV2 and TRBJ1-5, reads EPEVTQTPSHQVTQMGQEVILRCVPISNHLYFYWYRQILGQKVEFLVSFYNNEISEKSEIFDDQFSVERPDGSNFTLKIRSTKLEDSAMYFCASSYYIQPQHFGDGTRLSIL.

This chain connects TRBV7-9 to TRBJ2-7; 9 bases line up with TRBD2. The V segment lost 4 bases and the J segment 1 base; nucleotides outside the gene matches: 2. Germline CDR1 reads SEHNR; CDR2 reads FQNEAQ (reference sequence). The CDR3 consists of 14 residues. The CDR3 spells CASSSSGKSYEQYF. For the CDR3, the DNA is TGTGCCAGCAGCTCTAGCGGGAAGTCCTACGAGCAGTACTTC.

In its sample, this clone was seen once. In DNA form, the CDR3 reads TGTGCCAGCAGTTACTCGAGCCTTGGAAACACCATATATTTT. Its protein product is CASSYSSLGNTIYF. The rearrangement joins TRBV6-6 to TRBJ1-3; no reliable D call. Trimming cost V 0 bases and J 3 bases, with 6 bases left between them. CDR3 size: 14 residues. Germline V gene sequence: CDR1 MNHNY, CDR2 SVGAGI (reference sequence).

The chain has TRBV21-1 and TRBJ1-1; TRBD1, the D gene given by the table, was not confirmed from the DNA. TRBV21-1 is a pseudogene segment. The CDR3 spans 15 residues. The CDR3 nucleotides are TGTGCCAGCAGCACCCACAGGGGTGAGGAAACTGAAGCTTTCTTT. It translates to CASSTHRGEETEAFF.

The chain uses TRBV7-9 and TRBJ1-1; D unresolved. CDR1 and CDR2 (germline): SEHNR, FQNEAQ (reference sequence). The CDR3 sequence is 12 residues long. V gave up 3 bases and J gave up 5 bases, with 7 bases separating them. CDR3 loop: CASSFGVTEAFF. CDR3 sequence (DNA): TGTGCCAGCAGCTTCGGTGTTACTGAAGCTTTCTTT. Variable domain in full (rest from reference TRBV7-9 and TRBJ1-1): DTGVSQNPRHKITKRGQNVTFRCDPISEHNRLYWYRQTLGQGPEFLTYFQNEAQLEKSRLLSDRFSAERPKGSFSTLEIQRTEQGDSAMYLCASSFGVTEAFFGQGTRLTVV.

The chain employs TRBV19 and TRBJ2-1; 8 bases align to TRBD2. This CDR3 has 16 residues. Germline V CDR1 and CDR2: LNHDA, SQIVND (reference sequence). Trimming took 1 base from V and 7 from J; bases not matched to a gene: 9. The CDR3 is CASSIAPGLVNNEQFF. In nucleotides, the CDR3 is TGTGCCAGTAGTATAGCCCCGGGACTAGTTAATAATGAGCAGTTCTTC.